The T cell receptor beta chain described here comes from a study of blood T cell repertoires in COVID-19. Study summary: From the United States, Italy and Spain came samples of acute and convalescent COVID-19. The cDNA or gDNA used as material had been derived from T cells, B-cell-depleted T cells, or PBMCs.

Seattle researchers signed up patients amid active infection and tracked them longitudinally. Germline assignment: CDR1 MNHNY and CDR2 SVGAGI (reference sequence). V shed 4 bases and J shed 2 bases, with 12 bases lying between them. CDR3 length: 16 residues. The protocol was immunoSEQ multiplex PCR, while the TCRdb copy is restricted to in-frame clones and leaves out a portion. The profile shows some 130,000 clones, roughly nine tenths of them singletons. The rearrangement joins TRBV6-6 to TRBJ1-6, with a weak D call TRBD1 (5 bases). The TCR originated in a man aged 60 to 69 with COVID-19, enrolled during active disease. Source material: peripheral blood. The CDR3, as DNA: TGTGCCAGCAGTTTTAGCAGGGATCCCTATAATTCACCCCTCCACTTT. It specifies CASSFSRDPYNSPLHF.